This T cell receptor beta chain was documented in a study of CD4 T cells in relation to SARS-CoV-2 and coronaviruses. Study at large: Convalescent patients were 8 or 9 males and a few females; two were Hispanic. Overall study results and limits: Crossreactive clones expanded significantly less to SARS-CoV-2 than monoreactive clones. This crossreactivity analysis covered spike protein alone, no other viral proteins. Roughly three fifths of donors had memory CD4+ clonotypes crossrecognizing SARS-CoV-2 and common cold coronavirus spike.

The CDR3 contains 15 residues. The junction had 8 bases not matched to a gene; V was cut back by 8 bases and J by 1 base. CDR1 LGHDT and CDR2 YNNKEL come from the germline V gene (reference sequence). Concerning this clone itself: No antigen is known for it.

Using immunoSEQ multiplex PCR, the repertoire was profiled, and TCRdb retains in-frame clones only, with some absent. The sample gives 30,000 to 45,000 clones, around 87% of which show up once; 9.2% is in the top ten. This rearrangement joins TRBV3-1 (or the pseudogene TRBV3-2) to TRBJ2-5, with 9 positions matching TRBD2. The sequence was collected from an adult with COVID-19. What was sequenced was memory CD4+ T cells from PBMCs. The CDR3, as DNA: TGTGCCAGCGATCGTGGGCGGGGGGGCCAAGAGACCCAGTACTTC. This codes for CASDRGRGGQETQYF.